This entry lists 12 T cell receptor beta chains sequenced from one sample in a study of T cells after yellow fever vaccination. Via MiXCR, TCRdb re-called the 5' RACE reads, giving one row per CDR3 protein. This table holds hundreds of thousands of distinct CDR3 sequences, over 9% found once. The sample in question was PBMCs, obtained on the day of the yellow fever booster vaccination. The receptor set was obtained from a man aged 25 to 40 who received the YFV17D yellow fever vaccine.

The CDR3 DNA sequence: TGTGCCAGCAGTTACTTCCTCCTGAACACCGGGGAGCTGTTTTTT. Translation gives CASSYFLLNTGELFF. This chain connects TRBV6-2 or TRBV6-3 to TRBJ2-2; unclear D gene. This CDR3 contains 15 residues. Trimming stripped 1 base from V and 1 base from J, with 7 bases between. The germline CDR1 and CDR2 sequences are MNHEY and SVGEGT.

This clonotype was seen only a few times. The J gene is TRBJ2-5, the V gene TRBV25-1; perhaps TRBD2 as D (6 bases). CDR3 length: 15 amino acids. Germline CDR1 reads MGHDK; CDR2 reads SYGVNS. The V gene lost 3 bases and the J gene lost 2 bases, with 13 bases spanning the gap. In nucleotides, the CDR3 is TGTGCCAGCAGTGATCCGTCTAGCGCACAAGAGACCCAGTACTTC. This gives the protein CASSDPSSAQETQYF. Complete variable domain (other parts from reference TRBV25-1 and TRBJ2-5): EADIYQTPRYLVIGTGKKITLECSQTMGHDKMYWYQQDPGMELHLIHYSYGVNSTEKGDLSSESTVSRIRTEHFPLTLESARPSHTSQYLCASSDPSSAQETQYFGPGTRLLVL.

Concerning this clonotype itself: The junction shows a germline mismatch at one end, possibly a read error. The chain employs TRBV7-2 and TRBJ1-2; the match to TRBD1 covers 9 bases. Germline assignment: CDR1 SGHTA and CDR2 FQGNSA. The CDR3 spans 14 residues. In DNA form, the CDR3 reads TGTGCCAGCAGACCGGACAGGGGCATCTATGCCTACACCTTC. It encodes CASRPDRGIYAYTF. Combining the CDR3 with reference TRBV7-2 and TRBJ1-2 gives the whole variable domain GAGVSQSPSNKVTEKGKDVELRCDPISGHTALYWYRQSLGQGLEFLIYFQGNSAPDKSGLPSDRFSAERTGGSVSTLTIQRTQQEDSAVYLCASRPDRGIYAYTFGSGTRLTVV.

The chain links TRBV29-1 to TRBJ2-5; 11 bases match TRBD1. Germline values: CDR1 SQVTM, CDR2 ANQGSEA. Trimming cost V 6 bases and J 4 bases; bases outside gene matches: 4. The CDR3 runs 13 residues. As DNA, the CDR3 is TGCAGCGTCGGACAGGGGGCAAGAGAGACCCAGTACTTC. Protein: CSVGQGARETQYF. The full variable domain, its missing parts supplied by reference TRBV29-1 and TRBJ2-5, is SAVISQKPSRDICQRGTSLTIQCQVDSQVTMMFWYRQQPGQSLTLIATANQGSEATYESGFVIDKFPISRPNLTFSTLTVSNMSPEDSSIYLCSVGQGARETQYFGPGTRLLVL.

The rearrangement uses TRBV20-1 and TRBJ2-7, with 9 bases lining up with TRBD1. Trimming at V came to 1 base and at J to 2 bases, leaving 12 bases not matched to a gene. Germline-derived CDR1 and CDR2 are DFQATT and SNEGSKA (reference sequence). This CDR3 is 17 amino acids long. This CDR3 reads CSARGYGGQGITYEQYF. The CDR3 nucleotides read TGCAGTGCTAGAGGATATGGGGGACAGGGAATAACCTACGAGCAGTACTTC.

In this sample, this clonotype turned up a few times. J is TRBJ2-5 and V is TRBV9; 8 bases match TRBD2. J lost 1 base, V lost 0 bases, and 5 bases had no gene match. CDR1 and CDR2 from the germline V gene are SGDLS and YYNGEE. CDR3 size: 16 residues. The CDR3 region is CASSVGVSGTQETQYF. In DNA form, the CDR3 reads TGTGCCAGCAGCGTAGGGGTTAGCGGGACCCAAGAGACCCAGTACTTC.

Only a few counts were recorded for this clonotype. This sequence joins TRBV4-3 and TRBJ1-3; D is unresolved. The germline CDR1 and CDR2 sequences are LGHNA and YSLEER. The V end lost 0 bases, the J end lost 4 bases, and 10 bases lay between the germline ends. The CDR3 runs 15 residues. The CDR3 bases are TGCGCCAGCAGCCAAGACGTGACGTTCGGAAACACCATATATTTT. This encodes CASSQDVTFGNTIYF.

The chain uses TRBV4-1 and TRBJ2-1, with 7 bases fitting TRBD1. From germline, CDR1 is MGHRA and CDR2 YSYEKL. V was pared by 4 bases and J by 4 bases, with 13 bases of the junction left unmatched. The CDR3 contains 17 residues. The CDR3 reads CASSPPPGTAKYNEQFF. As DNA, the CDR3 is TGCGCCAGCAGCCCGCCCCCCGGGACAGCGAAATACAATGAGCAGTTCTTC.

The sample holds a few counts of this clonotype. The chain is built from TRBV6-2 or TRBV6-3 and TRBJ2-5; D uncertain. The CDR3 has 13 amino acids. V was shortened by 7 bases and J by 1 base, with 10 bases between the two germline ends. Germline V gene lookup returns CDR1 MNHEY and CDR2 SVGEGT. Here the CDR3 reads CASTGRTQETQYF. CDR3 nucleotide sequence: TGTGCCAGCACAGGCAGAACCCAAGAGACCCAGTACTTC.

The table lists this clonotype with many counts. The J gene is TRBJ2-5, the V gene TRBV7-8; a possible D gene is TRBD1 (5 bases). The CDR3 contains 13 residues. The V and J ends lost 2 bases and 7 bases respectively, with 11 bases between them. CDR1 and CDR2 from the germline V gene are SGHVS and FQNEAQ. CDR3 nucleotide sequence: TGTGCCAGCAGCTTAAAGGGGTCGGGGACCCAGTACTTC. This gives the protein CASSLKGSGTQYF. The entire variable domain, with the rest obtained from reference TRBV7-8 and TRBJ2-5, is as follows: GAGVSQSPRYKVAKRGQDVALRCDPISGHVSLFWYQQALGQGPEFLTYFQNEAQLDKSGLPSDRFFAERPEGSVSTLKIQRTQQEDSAVYLCASSLKGSGTQYFGPGTRLLVL.

V gene TRBV27 combines with J gene TRBJ1-4; possible D gene TRBD1, 6 bases. The CDR3 has 13 amino acids. V lost 8 bases to trimming and J lost 7 bases, with 14 bases between them. Germline V lookup: CDR1 MNHEY, CDR2 SMNVEV (reference sequence). CDR3 residues: CASSDRNSEKLFF. In DNA, the CDR3 is TGTGCCAGCTCCGACAGGAACTCTGAAAAACTGTTTTTT.

In its sample, this clonotype was seen many times. This sequence joins TRBV6-2 or TRBV6-3 and TRBJ2-7, with 10 nucleotides matching TRBD2. From germline, CDR1 is MNHEY and CDR2 SVGEGT. The V gene end was trimmed by 6 bases and the J gene end by 2 bases; junction bases not matched to a gene: 4. The CDR3 sequence is 14 residues long. This CDR3 is CASSRTSGPYEQYF. The CDR3 region has the DNA TGTGCCAGCAGCCGGACTAGCGGCCCCTACGAGCAGTACTTC.